Listed below are T cell receptor beta chains from one sample, sequenced in a study of shared clonotypes between healthy human individuals. TCRdb keeps only in-frame clones here, not all; method: immunoSEQ multiplex PCR. The sample shows more than 600,000 clones, 92% of them seen only once. Sample: naive CD8+ T cells sorted from blood. Receptors originate from a man younger than 45 in good health. CDR3s include the opening cysteine and the closing phenylalanine or tryptophan. Each record gives: V gene, D gene, J gene, clone size, CDR3 protein, CDR3 DNA. A D gene is named only where the DNA matches it firmly. The size field is filled for only some rows; it gives once, few, many or a size class.

V gene: TRBV29-1; D gene: -; J gene: TRBJ2-1; clone size: -; CDR3 protein: CSVEDLTEVFNEQFF; CDR3 DNA: TGCAGCGTTGAAGATCTTACCGAAGTATTCAATGAGCAGTTCTTC
V gene: TRBV7-9; D gene: TRBD1; J gene: TRBJ2-5; clone size: -; CDR3 protein: CASSLVAKTGGKTQYF; CDR3 DNA: TGTGCCAGCAGCTTAGTGGCAAAGACAGGGGGAAAGACCCAGTACTTC
V gene: TRBV5-1; D gene: -; J gene: TRBJ2-7; clone size: -; CDR3 protein: CASSEAATGTYEQYF; CDR3 DNA: TGCGCCAGCAGCGAGGCCGCAACAGGGACCTACGAGCAGTACTTC
V gene: TRBV27; D gene: TRBD2; J gene: TRBJ2-1; clone size: -; CDR3 protein: CASSLRVWEREGYNEQFF; CDR3 DNA: TGTGCCAGCAGTTTAAGGGTCTGGGAGCGGGAGGGCTACAATGAGCAGTTCTTC
V gene: TRBV30; D gene: -; J gene: TRBJ2-1; clone size: -; CDR3 protein: CAWRGMSWGAGGYNEQFF; CDR3 DNA: TGTGCCTGGAGGGGAATGTCTTGGGGAGCGGGTGGGTACAATGAGCAGTTCTTC
V gene: TRBV27; D gene: -; J gene: TRBJ2-3; clone size: -; CDR3 protein: CASSLSRGGSGGWADTQYF; CDR3 DNA: TGTGCCAGCAGTTTATCCCGCGGGGGGTCAGGGGGCTGGGCAGATACGCAGTATTTT
V gene: TRBV29-1; D gene: -; J gene: TRBJ1-2; clone size: -; CDR3 protein: CSVEEGIGMNYGYTF; CDR3 DNA: TGCAGCGTTGAAGAGGGGATAGGAATGAACTATGGCTACACCTTC
V gene: TRBV7-2; D gene: -; J gene: TRBJ2-7; clone size: -; CDR3 protein: CASGSDRFYEQYF; CDR3 DNA: TGTGCCAGCGGATCGGACAGATTCTACGAGCAGTACTTC
V gene: TRBV7-9; D gene: -; J gene: TRBJ2-1; clone size: -; CDR3 protein: CASSLRGRYNEQFF; CDR3 DNA: TGTGCCAGCAGCTTGAGGGGCCGATACAATGAGCAGTTCTTC
V gene: TRBV28; D gene: -; J gene: TRBJ2-1; clone size: -; CDR3 protein: CASSFLSGPGSYNEQFF; CDR3 DNA: TGTGCCAGCAGTTTTTTGTCTGGGCCAGGCTCCTACAATGAGCAGTTCTTC
V gene: TRBV27; D gene: -; J gene: TRBJ2-7; clone size: -; CDR3 protein: CASSLSHRSSYEQYF; CDR3 DNA: TGTGCCAGCAGTTTAAGTCACAGGAGCTCCTACGAGCAGTACTTC
V gene: TRBV27; D gene: -; J gene: TRBJ2-1; clone size: -; CDR3 protein: CASSLRTYNEQFF; CDR3 DNA: TGTGCCAGCAGTCTCCGGACCTACAATGAGCAGTTCTTC
V gene: TRBV4-3; D gene: -; J gene: TRBJ2-7; clone size: -; CDR3 protein: CASSQDWTSREQYF; CDR3 DNA: TGCGCCAGCAGCCAAGATTGGACAAGTCGAGAGCAGTACTTC
V gene: TRBV14; D gene: -; J gene: TRBJ1-2; clone size: -; CDR3 protein: CASSQKDGAQGHYGYTF; CDR3 DNA: TGTGCCAGCAGCCAAAAGGATGGAGCACAGGGCCATTATGGCTACACCTTC
V gene: TRBV4-1; D gene: TRBD1; J gene: TRBJ1-2; clone size: -; CDR3 protein: CASSQISTGAYGYTF; CDR3 DNA: TGCGCCAGCAGCCAAATCAGTACAGGGGCCTATGGCTACACCTTC
V gene: TRBV6-1; D gene: -; J gene: TRBJ1-5; clone size: -; CDR3 protein: CASSEVNQQPQHF; CDR3 DNA: TGTGCCAGCAGTGAAGTGAACCAGCAGCCCCAGCATTTT
V gene: TRBV7-9; D gene: -; J gene: TRBJ2-7; clone size: few; CDR3 protein: CASSSPGPSREQYF; CDR3 DNA: TGTGCCAGCAGCTCCCCGGGACCCTCTCGGGAGCAGTACTTC
V gene: TRBV27; D gene: -; J gene: TRBJ2-1; clone size: -; CDR3 protein: CASTSLGTGRDEQFF; CDR3 DNA: TGTGCCAGCACATCTCTCGGGACGGGTCGAGATGAGCAGTTCTTC
V gene: TRBV11-2; D gene: -; J gene: TRBJ2-1; clone size: -; CDR3 protein: CASSSPGRRTYNEQFF; CDR3 DNA: TGTGCCAGCAGCTCCCCAGGCCGGCGGACCTACAATGAGCAGTTCTTC
V gene: TRBV29-1; D gene: TRBD1; J gene: TRBJ2-4; clone size: -; CDR3 protein: CSVTGTGGIPSKNIQYF; CDR3 DNA: TGCAGTGTTACTGGGACAGGGGGCATCCCTTCTAAAAACATTCAGTACTTC
V gene: TRBV27; D gene: TRBD1; J gene: TRBJ1-2; clone size: -; CDR3 protein: CASSPGGFGYGYTF; CDR3 DNA: TGTGCCAGCAGCCCAGGGGGCTTTGGCTATGGCTACACCTTC
V gene: TRBV2; D gene: -; J gene: TRBJ2-3; clone size: -; CDR3 protein: CASSDPSTRADTQYF; CDR3 DNA: TGTGCCAGCAGTGATCCCTCCACGCGGGCAGATACGCAGTATTTT
V gene: TRBV7-9; D gene: TRBD1; J gene: TRBJ1-5; clone size: -; CDR3 protein: CASSSQGGRNQPQHF; CDR3 DNA: TGTGCCAGCAGCTCACAGGGGGGTAGGAATCAGCCCCAGCATTTT
V gene: TRBV11-3; D gene: -; J gene: TRBJ1-1; clone size: -; CDR3 protein: CARGPEAFF; CDR3 DNA: TGTGCCCGCGGGCCTGAAGCTTTCTTT
V gene: TRBV2; D gene: -; J gene: TRBJ2-2; clone size: -; CDR3 protein: CASKFPRELFF; CDR3 DNA: TGTGCCAGCAAATTCCCCCGGGAGCTGTTTTTT
V gene: TRBV7-9; D gene: -; J gene: TRBJ2-3; clone size: -; CDR3 protein: CASRPRGASTDTQYF; CDR3 DNA: TGTGCCAGCAGGCCCCGAGGCGCTAGCACAGATACGCAGTATTTT
V gene: TRBV9; D gene: -; J gene: TRBJ2-7; clone size: -; CDR3 protein: CASSSWGGELYEQYF; CDR3 DNA: TGTGCCAGCAGCTCGTGGGGCGGAGAACTATACGAGCAGTACTTC
V gene: TRBV2; D gene: TRBD1; J gene: TRBJ1-2; clone size: -; CDR3 protein: CASSEEWDSPYGYTF; CDR3 DNA: TGTGCCAGCAGTGAAGAGTGGGACAGTCCCTATGGCTACACCTTC
V gene: TRBV29-1; D gene: -; J gene: TRBJ2-2; clone size: once; CDR3 protein: CSVEEIGGRTGELFF; CDR3 DNA: TGCAGCGTTGAAGAGATAGGGGGACGCACCGGGGAGCTGTTTTTT
V gene: TRBV9; D gene: TRBD1; J gene: TRBJ2-2; clone size: -; CDR3 protein: CASSVGQGMTNTGELFF; CDR3 DNA: TGTGCCAGCAGCGTGGGACAGGGGATGACGAACACCGGGGAGCTGTTTTTT
V gene: TRBV7-2; D gene: TRBD2; J gene: TRBJ2-7; clone size: -; CDR3 protein: CASSLSPSGYEQYF; CDR3 DNA: TGTGCCAGCAGCTTATCCCCTAGCGGCTACGAGCAGTACTTC
V gene: TRBV19; D gene: TRBD2; J gene: TRBJ2-7; clone size: -; CDR3 protein: CASRLASSSYEQYF; CDR3 DNA: TGTGCCAGTAGACTAGCGAGTAGCTCCTACGAGCAGTACTTC
V gene: TRBV2; D gene: -; J gene: TRBJ2-7; clone size: -; CDR3 protein: CASSAGGYNEQYF; CDR3 DNA: TGTGCCAGCAGTGCGGGGGGCTACAACGAGCAGTACTTC
V gene: TRBV21-1; D gene: -; J gene: TRBJ2-5; clone size: -; CDR3 protein: CASSAALVSETQYF; CDR3 DNA: TGTGCCAGCAGCGCCGCATTGGTCTCAGAGACCCAGTACTTC
V gene: TRBV4-1; D gene: -; J gene: TRBJ2-5; clone size: -; CDR3 protein: CASSPGPTGDPETQYF; CDR3 DNA: TGCGCCAGCAGCCCAGGACCAACTGGGGATCCAGAGACCCAGTACTTC
V gene: TRBV11-2; D gene: TRBD1; J gene: TRBJ2-1; clone size: -; CDR3 protein: CASSLGTGGINEQFF; CDR3 DNA: TGTGCCAGCAGCTTAGGGACAGGGGGCATCAATGAGCAGTTCTTC
V gene: TRBV10-3; D gene: TRBD1; J gene: TRBJ2-3; clone size: -; CDR3 protein: CAIRAGTGEADTQYF; CDR3 DNA: TGTGCCATCAGAGCCGGGACAGGGGAGGCAGATACGCAGTATTTT
V gene: TRBV29-1; D gene: TRBD1; J gene: TRBJ2-7; clone size: -; CDR3 protein: CSSRGGQENSYEQYF; CDR3 DNA: TGCAGCTCACGAGGTGGACAGGAGAACTCCTACGAGCAGTACTTC
V gene: TRBV18; D gene: -; J gene: TRBJ2-7; clone size: -; CDR3 protein: CASSPSRDTLDYEQYF; CDR3 DNA: TGTGCCAGCTCACCTTCCCGGGACACCTTAGACTACGAGCAGTACTTC
V gene: TRBV7-6; D gene: -; J gene: TRBJ2-5; clone size: -; CDR3 protein: CASTTQAGPGQETQYF; CDR3 DNA: TGTGCCAGCACCACCCAAGCAGGGCCCGGCCAAGAGACCCAGTACTTC
V gene: TRBV25-1; D gene: -; J gene: TRBJ2-2; clone size: -; CDR3 protein: CASSVVAHSDTGELFF; CDR3 DNA: TGTGCCAGCAGTGTCGTCGCACACTCAGACACCGGGGAGCTGTTTTTT
V gene: TRBV15; D gene: -; J gene: TRBJ2-7; clone size: -; CDR3 protein: CATSEGHSSYEQYF; CDR3 DNA: TGTGCCACCAGCGAGGGACATAGCTCCTACGAGCAGTACTTC
V gene: TRBV7-3; D gene: -; J gene: TRBJ2-7; clone size: -; CDR3 protein: CASSLGGGEQYF; CDR3 DNA: TGTGCCAGCAGCTTAGGAGGCGGGGAGCAGTACTTC
V gene: TRBV5-4; D gene: TRBD2; J gene: TRBJ2-5; clone size: -; CDR3 protein: CASSLVGLAGQIQETQYF; CDR3 DNA: TGTGCCAGCAGCTTGGTGGGACTAGCGGGTCAGATACAAGAGACCCAGTACTTC
V gene: TRBV5-1; D gene: -; J gene: TRBJ1-5; clone size: once; CDR3 protein: CASSFNPRSVHQPQHF; CDR3 DNA: TGCGCCAGCAGCTTTAACCCCCGGAGTGTACATCAGCCCCAGCATTTT
V gene: TRBV5-1; D gene: TRBD1; J gene: TRBJ2-7; clone size: -; CDR3 protein: CASSFGTGPSEQYF; CDR3 DNA: TGCGCCAGCAGCTTCGGGACAGGGCCCTCCGAGCAGTACTTC
V gene: TRBV14; D gene: TRBD1; J gene: TRBJ2-7; clone size: -; CDR3 protein: CASSQLRGQGLNSYEQYF; CDR3 DNA: TGTGCCAGCAGCCAACTCAGAGGACAGGGCCTAAACTCCTACGAGCAGTACTTC
V gene: TRBV6-5; D gene: -; J gene: TRBJ2-7; clone size: -; CDR3 protein: CASSYGGTWSEQYF; CDR3 DNA: TGTGCCAGCAGTTACGGTGGGACGTGGAGCGAGCAGTACTTC
V gene: TRBV19; D gene: -; J gene: TRBJ2-3; clone size: -; CDR3 protein: CASRAGQSTDTQYF; CDR3 DNA: TGTGCCAGTAGGGCGGGACAGAGCACAGATACGCAGTATTTT
V gene: TRBV15; D gene: TRBD1; J gene: TRBJ1-1; clone size: -; CDR3 protein: CATSSGTASEAFF; CDR3 DNA: TGTGCCACCAGCTCAGGGACAGCATCTGAAGCTTTCTTT
V gene: TRBV27; D gene: TRBD1; J gene: TRBJ1-2; clone size: -; CDR3 protein: CASATGGYGYTF; CDR3 DNA: TGTGCCAGCGCTACAGGGGGCTATGGCTACACCTTC
V gene: TRBV6-5; D gene: TRBD2; J gene: TRBJ2-1; clone size: -; CDR3 protein: CASSYRVAGGEQFF; CDR3 DNA: TGTGCCAGCAGTTACAGGGTAGCGGGAGGTGAGCAGTTCTTC
V gene: TRBV7-2; D gene: TRBD2; J gene: TRBJ2-7; clone size: once; CDR3 protein: CASSPTTAGEIYEQYF; CDR3 DNA: TGTGCCAGCAGCCCGACTACAGCGGGAGAAATCTACGAGCAGTACTTC
V gene: TRBV7-2; D gene: -; J gene: TRBJ1-2; clone size: -; CDR3 protein: CASSLARFLGTRPNYGYTF; CDR3 DNA: TGTGCCAGCAGCTTAGCGCGGTTTCTGGGTACGCGCCCTAACTATGGCTACACCTTC